This T cell receptor (beta chain) was obtained from a study of blood T cells in healthy people across ages. It was with a sample-barcoded 5' primer and a J-beta primer mix that a second PCR of roughly 7 to 11 cycles was run. MiXCR, run by TCRdb on the 5' RACE reads, gives a single entry per CDR3 protein. The table lists 600,000 or so distinct CDR3 sequences, 25% to 35% of them singletons. Donor samples were obtained from healthy Caucasian individuals from Russia, aged about 6 to 100. Roughly 10 milliliters was the volume of peripheral blood drawn from each donor. Whole-study results and caveats: TCR beta diversity, measured per million T cells, fell in a roughly linear way with age. PBMCs left unsorted prevented a conclusive naive versus antigen-experienced comparison.

The CDR3 is made up of 13 amino acids. Trimming removed 6 bases from V and 6 bases from J, with 14 bases in between. The germline gives CDR1 SNHLY, CDR2 FYNNEI. As to this clonotype: Antigen unknown.

The sequenced sample was blood. The origin of this receptor is a woman aged 80 or over in good health. The chain employs TRBV2 and TRBJ1-1; no clear D gene. This CDR3 is CASRLQLRAEAFF. The CDR3 DNA reads TGTGCCAGCAGGTTACAGCTACGGGCTGAAGCTTTCTTT. Variable domain in full (rest from reference TRBV2 and TRBJ1-1): EPEVTQTPSHQVTQMGQEVILRCVPISNHLYFYWYRQILGQKVEFLVSFYNNEISEKSEIFDDQFSVERPDGSNFTLKIRSTKLEDSAMYFCASRLQLRAEAFFGQGTRLTVV.